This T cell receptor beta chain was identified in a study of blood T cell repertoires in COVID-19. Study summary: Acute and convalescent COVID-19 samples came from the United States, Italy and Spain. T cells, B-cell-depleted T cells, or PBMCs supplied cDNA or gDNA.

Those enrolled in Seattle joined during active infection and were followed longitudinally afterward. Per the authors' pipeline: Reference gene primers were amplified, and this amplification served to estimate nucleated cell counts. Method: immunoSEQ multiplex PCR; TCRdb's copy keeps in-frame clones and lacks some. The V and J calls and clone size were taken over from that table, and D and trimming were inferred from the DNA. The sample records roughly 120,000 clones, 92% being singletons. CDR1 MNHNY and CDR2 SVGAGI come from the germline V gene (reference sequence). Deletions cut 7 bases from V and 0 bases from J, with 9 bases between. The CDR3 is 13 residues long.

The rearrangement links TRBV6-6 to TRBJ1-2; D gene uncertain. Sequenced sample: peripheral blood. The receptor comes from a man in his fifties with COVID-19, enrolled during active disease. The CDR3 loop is CASMQRSNYGYTF. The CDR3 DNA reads TGTGCCAGCATGCAGCGTTCTAACTATGGCTACACCTTC.